The present entry profiles one TCR beta chain with its context. Its target is not known. The source of the sample is a study of T cells expressing NK-cell markers. Study-wide context: Seven of the eight sequenced donors were classified as HCMV-seropositive, and one was classified as seronegative.

TCRdb re-called the 5' RACE reads, yielding one record per CDR3 amino acid sequence without DNA. The sample's table shows a few hundred thousand distinct CDR3 sequences. General study findings and limits: Leadership of the CD3+CD56-NKG2C+ fraction also belonged to these clonotypes in several donors.

Germline V gives CDR1 MGHDK, CDR2 SYGVNS. This CDR3 is 17 amino acids long. The gene calls are TRBV25-1 and TRBJ1-1. Sequencing was done on a sample of blood T cells: a sorted CD56 or NKG2C T cell subset, CD4+ or CD8+ T cells, or bulk PBMC T cells (not recorded which). The clonotype was recovered from a man between 18 and 29 years old in good health. The CDR3 loop reads CASSPHRGGVSGTEAFF.